These 5 T cell receptor beta chains were all obtained from the same sample, sequenced in a study of shared clonotypes between healthy human individuals. CD45RO-negative CD8 cells positively selected for CCR7 made up the naive population, which excluded terminally differentiated effector memory CD45RA+ cells. Repertoires were generated with immunoSEQ multiplex PCR, while TCRdb's copy carries only in-frame clones and drops some. The repertoire holds about 680,000 clones, with about 92% as singletons. The sample comprised naive CD8+ T cells sorted from blood. These receptors came from a man aged 25 to 45 in good health.

V is TRBV14 and J is TRBJ2-7, with 7 nucleotides matching TRBD2. Germline V lookup: CDR1 SGHDN, CDR2 FVKESK. There are 15 residues in the CDR3. With V trimmed by 0 bases and J by 2 bases, 4 bases remained unmatched. CDR3 region: CASSQDPSGTYEQYF. The CDR3 nucleotides are TGTGCCAGCAGCCAAGACCCTAGCGGAACCTACGAGCAGTACTTC.

The gene calls are TRBV5-6 and TRBJ1-1; TRBD1 is a possible D gene (6 bases). This CDR3 region has 15 residues. Germline values: CDR1 SGHDT, CDR2 YYEEEE. The V and J ends lost 3 bases and 1 base respectively, with 13 bases between them. CDR3 protein: CASSSMDSGNTEAFF. Here the CDR3 DNA reads TGTGCCAGCAGCTCAATGGACAGCGGGAACACTGAAGCTTTCTTT.

The CDR3 reads CASRFTGANTGELFF. The DNA for the CDR3 is TGCGCCAGCCGATTTACAGGGGCGAACACCGGGGAGCTGTTTTTT. The chain recombines TRBV10-2 with TRBJ2-2; 7 bases are shared with TRBD1. Germline V gene data show CDR1 as WSHSY and CDR2 as SAAADI. V shed 8 bases, J shed 0 bases, and the junction held 6 bases outside the gene matches. The CDR3 sequence is 15 residues long.

This rearrangement joins TRBV27 to TRBJ2-7; D gene unclear. Trimming removed 1 base from V and 5 bases from J, with 9 bases in between. CDR3 length equals 13 residues. Germline CDR1 is MNHEY and CDR2 is SMNVEV (reference sequence). Here the CDR3 reads CASSLLGINEQYF. CDR3 nucleotide sequence: TGTGCCAGCAGTTTATTAGGTATAAACGAGCAGTACTTC.

This chain uses TRBV7-2 with TRBJ2-7; 13 bases are shared with TRBD2. The germline CDR1 and CDR2 sequences are SGHTA and FQGNSA. After removal of 5 bases from V and 2 bases from J, the junction contained 3 bases not matched to a gene. The CDR3 is 15 residues long. CDR3: CASSHGLAGAYEQYF. CDR3 sequence (DNA): TGTGCCAGCAGCCATGGACTAGCGGGAGCCTACGAGCAGTACTTC. Combining the CDR3 with reference TRBV7-2 and TRBJ2-7 gives the whole variable domain GAGVSQSPSNKVTEKGKDVELRCDPISGHTALYWYRQSLGQGLEFLIYFQGNSAPDKSGLPSDRFSAERTGGSVSTLTIQRTQQEDSAVYLCASSHGLAGAYEQYFGPGTRLTVT.